Sequencing of this T cell receptor (beta chain) was carried out in a study of cytomegalovirus exposure and HLA in healthy donors (TCRdb year 2017). Study-wide context: An earlier analysis of several hundred of the donors reported approximately 260 Gb of sequence data and 117 million unique TCR beta sequences obtained from 180 million or so T cells. All discovery cohort repertoires had been generated using a single sequencing platform. The aim of the study was to test whether cataloging public T cell receptors could identify signatures of past pathogen exposure. An early release covering roughly 580 HLA-typed donors comprised 300 to 350 gigabases of sequencing data and 65 million to 100 million unique TCR sequences. Besides the first cohort of about 730 subjects, a separate validation cohort made up of 120 different subjects was used. Five DR-DQ haplotypes were treated as single units for association and clustering because of strong linkage in the cohort. Alongside the repertoire data, information on donor age, sex, ethnicity and CMV serostatus was compiled. HLA typing included class I and class II loci at four-digit resolution. An earlier analysis of 587 of the donors applied high-throughput TCR beta sequencing to assess whether each TCR beta V gene segment acted as functional or pseudogenic. Across under 500 genotyped donors of the cohort, an average of roughly 250,000 unique TCR beta nucleotide sequences per donor were sequenced, and 15% to 20% of those sequences were non-productive. Of the approximately 400 genotyped donors, 65% to 90% fell in the genetic ancestry cluster associated with self-reported Caucasian donors. Rather than drawing on any new phenotypic data, the later analysis identified candidate immune exposures from TCR beta sequences and the way those sequences occurred across donors. The study profiled the T cell repertoires of about 720 subjects by immunosequencing and related them to cytomegalovirus serostatus. A later analysis re-analyzed previously published TCR beta repertoires from 650 to 800 donors and added high-resolution HLA genotyping to study TCR occurrence patterns. The study combined high-throughput TCR immunosequencing, statistical association of individual TCRs with disease status, and machine learning to predict cytomegalovirus infection status. Typing coverage differed by locus: A, B, C, DRB1 and DQB1 were typed in roughly 620-630 donors, DQA1 in 522, DPA1 in nearly 610, and DPB1 in 450 to 490. In a later genetic analysis, genome-wide SNP genotypes for about three fifths of the roughly 670 donors were used, and that subset was treated as a discovery cohort.

The library was made by the immunoSEQ multiplex PCR assay. For the multiplex PCR, a mixture combining 60 forward primers for TCR Vbeta segments and 13 reverse primers for TCR Jbeta segments was used. Amplification of the CDR3 region of rearranged TCR beta genes was performed with a multiplex PCR assay on genomic DNA. On the Illumina HiSeq System, the amplified TCR beta libraries were sequenced as 87-base-pair reads. From the authors' description of their analysis: A later analysis counted tens of millions of unique TCR beta chains across the 690 or so repertoires, and about 10 million of these chains were shared by at least two donors. Raw reads were error-corrected and collapsed into unique sequences with a nearest-neighbor algorithm that merged closely related sequences to remove PCR and sequencing errors. Alignment of CDR3 sequences to IMGT reference sequences was used to assign V, D and J gene segments. For a sequence to be retained, a match of at least six nucleotides to both a V gene segment and a J gene segment was required. A rearrangement counted as productive if the CDR3 had no stop codons and remained in frame with V and J, and every other rearrangement counted as non-productive. CDR3 was defined by IMGT convention, running from the second conserved V-encoded cysteine to the conserved J-encoded phenylalanine. The earlier analysis of fewer than 700 of the donors excluded sequences that lacked an unambiguous match to a single V gene segment. In an earlier analysis of approximately 590 of the donors, V segments were called functional above 56.7% productive rearrangements and were called segregating when the between-donor standard deviation exceeded 5%. To diagnose cytomegalovirus status from the catalog of TCR beta chain sequences, a statistical classification framework was built. In a later analysis, V and J genes were assigned by comparing TCR nucleotide sequences against IMGT/GENE-DB human TR gene sequences. A later analysis assigned CDR3 sequences and most-parsimonious VDJ recombination scenarios with the TCRdist pipeline. In a later analysis, every TCR beta chain was defined by the combination of its CDR3 amino acid sequence and its V-gene family, and reads without a unique V-gene family were dropped. In a later analysis, around 650 highly shared, low-generation-probability nucleotide sequences were removed to address suspected cross-contamination and a sequencing artifact. A later analysis calculated a clonal expansion index for each public chain from normalized within-repertoire ranks of inferred template counts. In a later analysis, generation probabilities were computed with a VDJ recombination model fitted to out-of-frame rearrangements, and the resulting probabilities were checked against IGoR. A later analysis scored TCR-TCR, TCR-HLA and TCR-CMV co-occurrence with hypergeometric tests, applying a repertoire-size bias correction to TCR pairs. In a later analysis, false discovery rates were estimated by permuting HLA or CMV assignments 20 times. In a later analysis, co-occurring TCRs were grouped with DBSCAN, and TCRdist sequence similarity was added when clustering was performed within HLA-allele-positive subsets. For co-occurrence clustering, repertoires with fewer than 30,000 or more than 120,000 public chains were excluded, along with 5 or 6 repertoires with anomalous nucleotide sharing. Not all clones reach the TCRdb copy of this immuneACCESS table, which keeps in-frame sequences only. Checked studies attribute under half of the gap to unresolved V genes and leave the rest unexplained. That table supplies the V and J calls and clone size; D and trimming were determined from the DNA. This sample is represented by approximately 74,000 clones; approximately 57% of them were singletons. The top ten clonotypes cover roughly 5.6% of the sample.

The cohort comprised around 690 healthy bone marrow donors. All cohort members were sampled while nominally healthy, although unrecorded immune exposures were likely present. The donor tested CMV seropositive, placing the donor among the 289 seropositive members of the cohort. A peripheral blood sample was provided by each donor, and peripheral blood mononuclear cells were used for TCR beta sequencing. Genomic DNA extraction from the blood cell samples was performed with the Qiagen DNeasy Blood Extraction Kit. As concerns this clone: Its antigen is still unknown. The input lacks base qualities; no much larger clone sits a single base away.

Deletion took 1 base off V and 0 bases off J, with a span of 8 bases between the germline ends. The germline V gene supplies CDR1 SGHVS and CDR2 FQNEAQ. Including cysteine and phenylalanine, the CDR3 has 15 amino acids. Only the CDR3 portion is preserved as DNA: 45 bases, with reading frame beginning at the first base. Study-level results and caveats: In a later analysis, HLA-associated TCR beta chains showed more clonal expansion and lower generation probabilities than non-associated chains that were equally common. Only TCR beta chains were sequenced in this cohort, and the absence of alpha or paired-chain data limited detectable features. A further reported finding was that TCR beta sequences accurately predicted the HLA-A and HLA-B alleles for most subjects in the first cohort. A cluster of highly shared sequence variants was judged likely to be a technical artifact of the sequencing pipeline. Because HLA typing was unavailable for some donors at each locus, only the typed subset was used in association tests. At a false discovery rate of 0.05, a later analysis linked 15,000 to 20,000 TCR beta sequences to specific HLA alleles. In vitro tests confirmed that a few of the cytomegalovirus-associated TCR beta chains recognize cytomegalovirus antigens. When HLA alleles, especially DR and DQ, strongly co-occurred, attributing TCR associations to individual alleles was difficult. Across donors, most TCR sequences were observed very rarely, whereas some public TCRs were present in many individuals. The classifier was reported to diagnose cytomegalovirus status with high specificity and sensitivity in both the original and validation cohorts. According to a later analysis, most CMV-associated TCR beta chains appeared to be HLA-restricted, and the HLA associations seemed to be driven largely by CMV exposure. In an earlier analysis of roughly 560 of the donors, most TCR beta V segments were observed in productive rearrangements about 87% or about 30% of the time, broadly matching IMGT annotations. The study gave a list of about 170 TCR beta chains associated with cytomegalovirus. Some IMGT-functional V segments, including TRBV6-2 and TRBV6-3, could not be told apart with the 87-base-pair reads, so those segments were excluded. Linkage disequilibrium might explain the correlated functional status among segregating V segments, but an unknown experimental factor could not be excluded. About 17 rarely observed V segments, including chromosome 9 orphons, were excluded from the earlier analysis of several hundred of the donors because counts were too low. CMV serostatus was the only immune exposure information available for the cohort. It was suggested by the authors that the approach could potentially be generalized to other disease states and immunological phenotypes. According to a later genetic analysis, donors in an Asian-associated ancestry cluster had fewer N-insertions in productive TCRs than the roughly 700-donor mean. In a later genetic analysis, a missense DCLRE1C variant was associated with V-gene and J-gene trimming of TCR beta chains, and the association was replicated in an independent cohort. In a later analysis, the rate of TCR association differed among HLA loci, with DRB1 alleles having the most associated TCRs and HLA-C alleles having the fewest. Several of the top co-occurrence clusters appeared to be linked to parvovirus B19, influenza, CMV and Epstein-Barr virus, according to a later analysis. Roughly uniform sequencing depth across donors was assumed in presence/absence analyses, although this assumption may not hold.

Recombination connected TRBV7-8 to TRBJ2-3; TRBD2 is a weak D gene call, 5 bases matching. Sequenced material: PBMCs. This TCR came from a man younger than 45 in good health and CMV-seropositive. Here is the DNA: TGTGCCAGCAGCTTAGAAGCTAGCAGCACAGATACGCAGTATTTT. Translated, it reads CASSLEASSTDTQYF.